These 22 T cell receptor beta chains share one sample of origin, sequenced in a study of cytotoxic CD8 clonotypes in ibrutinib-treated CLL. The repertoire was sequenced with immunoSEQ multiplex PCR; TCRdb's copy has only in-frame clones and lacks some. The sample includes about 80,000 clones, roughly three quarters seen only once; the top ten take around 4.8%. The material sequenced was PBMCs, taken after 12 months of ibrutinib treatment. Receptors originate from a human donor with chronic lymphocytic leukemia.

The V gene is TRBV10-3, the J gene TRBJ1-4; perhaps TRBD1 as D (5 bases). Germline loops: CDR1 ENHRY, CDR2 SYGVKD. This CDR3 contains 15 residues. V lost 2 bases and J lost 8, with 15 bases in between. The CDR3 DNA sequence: TGTGCCATCAGTGAGGCGAGGATGGGGCAAGAAAAACTGTTTTTT. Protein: CAISEARMGQEKLFF.

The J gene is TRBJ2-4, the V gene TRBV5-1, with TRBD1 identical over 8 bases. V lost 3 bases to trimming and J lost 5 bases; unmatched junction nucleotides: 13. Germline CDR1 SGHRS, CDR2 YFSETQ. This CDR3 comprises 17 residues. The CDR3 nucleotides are TGCGCCAGCAGCTCCGGACAGGGTAGGGTTGGGCAAAACATTCAGTACTTC. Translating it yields CASSSGQGRVGQNIQYF.

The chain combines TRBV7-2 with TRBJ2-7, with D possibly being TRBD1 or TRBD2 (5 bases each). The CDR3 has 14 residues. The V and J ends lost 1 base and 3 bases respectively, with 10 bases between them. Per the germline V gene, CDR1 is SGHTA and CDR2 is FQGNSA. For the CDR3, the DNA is TGTGCCAGCAGCTTAGGGTGGGGGAACTACGAGCAGTACTTC. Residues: CASSLGWGNYEQYF.

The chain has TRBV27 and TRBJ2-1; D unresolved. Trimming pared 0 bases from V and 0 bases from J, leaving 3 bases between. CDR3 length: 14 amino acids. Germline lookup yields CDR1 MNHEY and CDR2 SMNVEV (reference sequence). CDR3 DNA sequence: TGTGCCAGCAGTTTATCGACCTCCTACAATGAGCAGTTCTTC. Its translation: CASSLSTSYNEQFF.

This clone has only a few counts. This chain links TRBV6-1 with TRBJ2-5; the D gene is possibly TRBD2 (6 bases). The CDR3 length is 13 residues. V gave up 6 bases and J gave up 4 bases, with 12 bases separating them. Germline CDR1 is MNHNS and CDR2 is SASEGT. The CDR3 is CASSRDFSETQYF. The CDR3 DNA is TGTGCCAGCAGCAGGGACTTCTCAGAGACCCAGTACTTC.

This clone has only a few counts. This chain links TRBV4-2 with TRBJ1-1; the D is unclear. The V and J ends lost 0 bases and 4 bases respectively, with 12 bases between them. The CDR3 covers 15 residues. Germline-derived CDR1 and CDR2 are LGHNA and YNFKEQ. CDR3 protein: CASSQDRATGTEAFF. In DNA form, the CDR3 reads TGTGCCAGCAGCCAAGATCGGGCGACGGGCACTGAAGCTTTCTTT.

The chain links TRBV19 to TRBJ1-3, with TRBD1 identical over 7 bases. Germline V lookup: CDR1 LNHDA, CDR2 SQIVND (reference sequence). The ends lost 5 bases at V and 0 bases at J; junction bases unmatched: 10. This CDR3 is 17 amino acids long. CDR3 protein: CASSLRDSSFSGNTIYF. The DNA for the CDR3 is TGTGCCAGTAGTCTCCGGGACAGCTCCTTCTCTGGAAACACCATATATTTT. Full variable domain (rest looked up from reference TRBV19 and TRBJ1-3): DGGITQSPKYLFRKEGQNVTLSCEQNLNHDAMYWYRQDPGQGLRLIYYSQIVNDFQKGDIAEGYSVSREKKESFPLTVTSAQKNPTAFYLCASSLRDSSFSGNTIYFGEGSWLTVV.

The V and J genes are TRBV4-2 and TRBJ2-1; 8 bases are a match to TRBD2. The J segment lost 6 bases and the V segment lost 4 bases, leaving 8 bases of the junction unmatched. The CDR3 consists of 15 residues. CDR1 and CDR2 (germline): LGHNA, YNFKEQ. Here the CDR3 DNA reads TGTGCCAGCAGCCCCTTGGGCGGGAGGCGCAATGAGCAGTTCTTC. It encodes CASSPLGGRRNEQFF.

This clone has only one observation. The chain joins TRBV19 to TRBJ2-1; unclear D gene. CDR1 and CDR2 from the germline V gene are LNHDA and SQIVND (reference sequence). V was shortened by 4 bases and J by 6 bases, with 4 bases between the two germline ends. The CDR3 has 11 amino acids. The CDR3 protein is CASSRVNEQFF. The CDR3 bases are TGTGCCAGTAGTAGGGTCAATGAGCAGTTCTTC. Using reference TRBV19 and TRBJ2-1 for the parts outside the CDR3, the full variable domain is DGGITQSPKYLFRKEGQNVTLSCEQNLNHDAMYWYRQDPGQGLRLIYYSQIVNDFQKGDIAEGYSVSREKKESFPLTVTSAQKNPTAFYLCASSRVNEQFFGPGTRLTVL.

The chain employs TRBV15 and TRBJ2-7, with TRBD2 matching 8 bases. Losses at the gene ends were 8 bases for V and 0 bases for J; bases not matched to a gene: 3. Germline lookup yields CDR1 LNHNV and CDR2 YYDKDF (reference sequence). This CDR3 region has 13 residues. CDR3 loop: CATSSGPSYEQYF. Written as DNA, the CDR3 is TGTGCCACCTCTAGCGGGCCCTCCTACGAGCAGTACTTC.

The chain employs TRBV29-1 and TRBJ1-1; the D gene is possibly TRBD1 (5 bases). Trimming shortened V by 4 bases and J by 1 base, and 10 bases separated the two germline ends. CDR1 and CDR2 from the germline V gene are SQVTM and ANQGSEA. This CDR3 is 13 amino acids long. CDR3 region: CSVGGTGNTEAFF. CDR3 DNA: TGCAGCGTTGGGGGGACTGGGAACACTGAAGCTTTCTTT.

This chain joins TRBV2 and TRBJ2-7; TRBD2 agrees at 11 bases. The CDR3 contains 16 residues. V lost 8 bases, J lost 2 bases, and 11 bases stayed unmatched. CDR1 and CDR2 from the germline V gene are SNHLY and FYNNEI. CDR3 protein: CASGSPGLAGTYEQYF. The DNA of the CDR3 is TGTGCCAGCGGGAGCCCCGGACTAGCGGGCACCTACGAGCAGTACTTC.

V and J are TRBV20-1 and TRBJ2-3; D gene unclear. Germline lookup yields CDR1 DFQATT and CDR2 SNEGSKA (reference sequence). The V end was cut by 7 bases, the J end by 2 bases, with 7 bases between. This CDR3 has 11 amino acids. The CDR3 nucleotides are TGCAGTGGGGGATCCACAGATACGCAGTATTTT. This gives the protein CSGGSTDTQYF.

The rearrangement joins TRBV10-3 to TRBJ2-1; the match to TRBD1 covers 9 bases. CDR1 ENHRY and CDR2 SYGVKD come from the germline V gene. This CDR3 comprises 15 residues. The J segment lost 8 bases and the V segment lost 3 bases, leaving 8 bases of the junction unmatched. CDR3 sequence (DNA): TGTGCCATCAGTGACGACAGGGGGGGTAGGGATGAGCAGTTCTTC. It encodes CAISDDRGGRDEQFF.

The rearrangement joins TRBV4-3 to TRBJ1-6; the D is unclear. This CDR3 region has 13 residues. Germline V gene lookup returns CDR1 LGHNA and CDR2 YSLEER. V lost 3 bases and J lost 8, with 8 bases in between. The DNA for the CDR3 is TGCGCCAGCAGCCACAGACGGGATTCACCCCTCCACTTT. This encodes CASSHRRDSPLHF.

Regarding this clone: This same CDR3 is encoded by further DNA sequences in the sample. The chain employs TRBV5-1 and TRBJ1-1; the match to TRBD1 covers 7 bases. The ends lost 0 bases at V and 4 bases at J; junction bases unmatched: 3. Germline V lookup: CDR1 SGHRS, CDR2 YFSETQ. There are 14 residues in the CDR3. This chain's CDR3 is CASSLAPGGTEAFF. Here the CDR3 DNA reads TGCGCCAGCAGCTTGGCCCCAGGGGGCACTGAAGCTTTCTTT.

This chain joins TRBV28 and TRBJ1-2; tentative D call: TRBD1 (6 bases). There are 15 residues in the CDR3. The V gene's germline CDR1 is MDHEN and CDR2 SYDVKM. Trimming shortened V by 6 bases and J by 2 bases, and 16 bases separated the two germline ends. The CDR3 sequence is CASRLGGGGNYGYTF. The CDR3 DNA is TGTGCCAGCAGGCTCGGAGGGGGGGGCAACTATGGCTACACCTTC.

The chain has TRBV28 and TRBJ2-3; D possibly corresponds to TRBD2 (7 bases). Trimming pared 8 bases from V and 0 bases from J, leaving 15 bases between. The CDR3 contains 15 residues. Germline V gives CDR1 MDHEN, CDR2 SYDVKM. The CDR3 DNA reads TGTGCCAGCCACCTGGGGGGGGGCAGCACAGATACGCAGTATTTT. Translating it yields CASHLGGGSTDTQYF.

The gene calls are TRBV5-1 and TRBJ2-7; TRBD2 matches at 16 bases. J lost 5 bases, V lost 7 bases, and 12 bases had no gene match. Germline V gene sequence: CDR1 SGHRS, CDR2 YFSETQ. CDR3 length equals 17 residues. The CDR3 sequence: CASAPGTSGRALNEQYF. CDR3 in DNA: TGCGCCAGCGCCCCCGGGACTAGCGGGAGGGCCTTGAACGAGCAGTACTTC.

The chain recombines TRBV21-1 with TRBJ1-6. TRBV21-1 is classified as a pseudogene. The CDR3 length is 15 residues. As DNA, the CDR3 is TGTGCCAGCACCAGCGTGGAACAGAATAATTCACCCCTCCACTTT. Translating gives CASTSVEQNNSPLHF.

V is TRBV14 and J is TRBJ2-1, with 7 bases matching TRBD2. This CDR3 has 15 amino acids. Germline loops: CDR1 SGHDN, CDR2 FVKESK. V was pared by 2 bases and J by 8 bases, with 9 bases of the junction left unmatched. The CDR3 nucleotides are TGTGCCAGCAGCCAACTGGGCGGGAGCATTGATGAGCAGTTCTTC. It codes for CASSQLGGSIDEQFF.

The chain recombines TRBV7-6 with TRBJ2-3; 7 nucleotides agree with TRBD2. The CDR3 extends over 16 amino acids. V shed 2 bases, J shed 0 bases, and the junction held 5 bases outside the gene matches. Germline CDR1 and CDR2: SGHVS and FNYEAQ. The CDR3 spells CASSLMASGSTDTQYF. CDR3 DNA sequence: TGTGCCAGCAGCTTAATGGCTAGCGGTAGCACAGATACGCAGTATTTT.